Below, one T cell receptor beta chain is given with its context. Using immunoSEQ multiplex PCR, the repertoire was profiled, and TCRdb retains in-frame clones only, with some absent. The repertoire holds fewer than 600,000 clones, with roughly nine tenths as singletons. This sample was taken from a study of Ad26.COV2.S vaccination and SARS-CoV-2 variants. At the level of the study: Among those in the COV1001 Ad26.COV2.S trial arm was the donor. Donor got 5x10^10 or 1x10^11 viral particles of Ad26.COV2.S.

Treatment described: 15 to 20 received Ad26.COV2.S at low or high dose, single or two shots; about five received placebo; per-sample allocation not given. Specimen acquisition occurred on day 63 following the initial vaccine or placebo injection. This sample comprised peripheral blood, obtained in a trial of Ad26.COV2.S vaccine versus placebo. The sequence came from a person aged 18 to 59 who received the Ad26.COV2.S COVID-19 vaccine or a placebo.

CDR3 amino acids: CASSTKKKPGLSYEQYF. CDR3 sequence (DNA): TGTGCCAGCAGCACCAAGAAAAAACCAGGGCTCTCCTACGAGCAGTACTTC. The chain is built from TRBV7-9 and TRBJ2-7; TRBD1 is a possible D gene (5 bases). CDR3 length: 17 residues. The V end was cut by 5 bases, the J end by 0 bases, with 20 bases between. The germline gives CDR1 SEHNR, CDR2 FQNEAQ (reference sequence). The full variable domain, rest sourced from reference TRBV7-9 and TRBJ2-7, is DTGVSQNPRHKITKRGQNVTFRCDPISEHNRLYWYRQTLGQGPEFLTYFQNEAQLEKSRLLSDRFSAERPKGSFSTLEIQRTEQGDSAMYLCASSTKKKPGLSYEQYFGPGTRLTVT.